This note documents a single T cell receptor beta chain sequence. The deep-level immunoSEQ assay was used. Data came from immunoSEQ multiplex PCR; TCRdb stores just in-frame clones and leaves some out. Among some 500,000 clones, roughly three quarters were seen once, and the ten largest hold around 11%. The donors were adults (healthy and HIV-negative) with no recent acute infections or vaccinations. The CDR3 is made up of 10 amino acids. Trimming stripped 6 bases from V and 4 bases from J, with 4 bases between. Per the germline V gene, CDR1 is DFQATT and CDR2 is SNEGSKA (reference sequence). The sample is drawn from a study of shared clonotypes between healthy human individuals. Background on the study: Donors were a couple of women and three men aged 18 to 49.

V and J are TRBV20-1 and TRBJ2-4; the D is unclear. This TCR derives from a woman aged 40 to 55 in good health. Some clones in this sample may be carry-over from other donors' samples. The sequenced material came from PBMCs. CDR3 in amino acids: CSAQKNIQYF. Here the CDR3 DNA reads TGCAGTGCACAGAAAAACATTCAGTACTTC.